This TCR beta chain was identified in a study of blood T cell repertoires in COVID-19. Trimming left V 9 bases short and J 0 bases short, with 12 bases between. CDR1 LNHDA and CDR2 SQIVND come from the germline V gene (reference sequence). The CDR3 extends over 15 amino acids. This clone was observed once. As handled by the study authors: It was from reference gene primer amplification that nucleated cell counts were estimated. The assay was immunoSEQ multiplex PCR, and TCRdb's table has in-frame clones only and misses some. V, J and clone size are those of that table, while D and trimming were read from the DNA. The sample lists 220,000 or so clones; 90% to 95% were seen once.

The origin of this receptor is a man aged 60 to 69 with COVID-19, enrolled during active disease. The chain carries TRBV19 and TRBJ1-6; weak D call: TRBD1 (6 bases). Sequences were obtained from peripheral blood. The CDR3 DNA follows: TGTGCCAGCACCAGGGACAACTCCTATAATTCACCCCTCCACTTT. This codes for CASTRDNSYNSPLHF.